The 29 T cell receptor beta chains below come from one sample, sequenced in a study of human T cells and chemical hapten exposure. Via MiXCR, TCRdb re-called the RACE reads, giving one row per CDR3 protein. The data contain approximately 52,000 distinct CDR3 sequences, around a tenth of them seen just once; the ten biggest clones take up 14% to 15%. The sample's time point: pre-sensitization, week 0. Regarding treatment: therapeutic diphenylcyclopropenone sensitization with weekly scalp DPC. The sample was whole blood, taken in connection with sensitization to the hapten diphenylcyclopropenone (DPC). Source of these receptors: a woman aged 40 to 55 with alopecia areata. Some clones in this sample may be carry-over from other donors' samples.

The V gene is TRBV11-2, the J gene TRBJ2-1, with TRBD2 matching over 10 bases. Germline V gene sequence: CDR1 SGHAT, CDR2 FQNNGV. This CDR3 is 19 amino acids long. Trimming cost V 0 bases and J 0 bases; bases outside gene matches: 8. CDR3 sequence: CASSLDVLAGASSYNEQFF. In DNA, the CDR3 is TGTGCCAGCAGCTTAGACGTTCTAGCGGGGGCTTCCTCCTACAATGAGCAGTTCTTC.

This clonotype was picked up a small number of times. The CDR3 reads CASSSPGWTSEAFF. The CDR3 region has the DNA TGTGCCAGCAGCTCGCCGGGGTGGACGTCTGAAGCTTTCTTT. This chain joins TRBV7-2 and TRBJ1-1; D is undetermined. Germline loops: CDR1 SGHTA, CDR2 FQGNSA. The CDR3 covers 14 residues. Trimming pared 4 bases from V and 6 bases from J, leaving 15 bases between.

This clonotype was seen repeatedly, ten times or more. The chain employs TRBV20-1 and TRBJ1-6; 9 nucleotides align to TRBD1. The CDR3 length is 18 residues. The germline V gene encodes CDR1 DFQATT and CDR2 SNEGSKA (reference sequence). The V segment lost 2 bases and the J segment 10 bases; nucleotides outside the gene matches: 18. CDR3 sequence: CSARLPRGQGPFGSPLHF. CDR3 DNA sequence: TGCAGTGCTAGACTCCCCCGGGGACAGGGCCCTTTTGGGTCACCCCTCCACTTT.

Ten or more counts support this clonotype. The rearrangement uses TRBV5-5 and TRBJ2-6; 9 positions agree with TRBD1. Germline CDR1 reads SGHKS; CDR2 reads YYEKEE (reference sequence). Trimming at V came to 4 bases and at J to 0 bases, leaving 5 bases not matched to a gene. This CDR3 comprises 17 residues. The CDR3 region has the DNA TGTGCCAGCAGCCACAGGGGGCCTAGCTCTGGGGCCAACGTCCTGACTTTC. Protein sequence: CASSHRGPSSGANVLTF.

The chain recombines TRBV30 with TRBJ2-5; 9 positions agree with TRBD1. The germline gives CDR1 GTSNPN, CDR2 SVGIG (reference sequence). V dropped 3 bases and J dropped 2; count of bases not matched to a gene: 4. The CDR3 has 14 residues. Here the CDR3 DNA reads TGTGCCTGGAGGGGGACAGGGTATCAAGAGACCCAGTACTTC. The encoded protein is CAWRGTGYQETQYF.

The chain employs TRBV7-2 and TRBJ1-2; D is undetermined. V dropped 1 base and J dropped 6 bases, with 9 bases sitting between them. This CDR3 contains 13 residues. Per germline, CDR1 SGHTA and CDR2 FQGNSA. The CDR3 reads CASSLEGIDGYTF. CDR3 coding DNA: TGTGCCAGCAGCTTAGAGGGAATAGATGGCTACACCTTC.

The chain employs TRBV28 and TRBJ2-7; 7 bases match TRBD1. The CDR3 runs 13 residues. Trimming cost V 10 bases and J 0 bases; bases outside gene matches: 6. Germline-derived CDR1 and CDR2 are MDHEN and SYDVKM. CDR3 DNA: TGTGCCATAGAGGGGGCGTCCTCCTACGAGCAGTACTTC. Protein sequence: CAIEGASSYEQYF.

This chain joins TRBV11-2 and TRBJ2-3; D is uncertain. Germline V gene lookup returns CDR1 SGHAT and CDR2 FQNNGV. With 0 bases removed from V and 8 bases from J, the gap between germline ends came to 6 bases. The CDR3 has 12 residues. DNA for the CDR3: TGTGCCAGCAGCTTAGATCGTCGTACGCAGTATTTT. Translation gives CASSLDRRTQYF.

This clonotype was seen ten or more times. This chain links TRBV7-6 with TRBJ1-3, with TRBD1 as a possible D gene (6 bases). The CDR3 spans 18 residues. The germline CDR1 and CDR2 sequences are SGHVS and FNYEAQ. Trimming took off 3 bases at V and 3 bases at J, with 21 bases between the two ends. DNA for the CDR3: TGTGCCAGCAGCTTGGACCCAGCAGGGGCAATACGTGGAAACACCATATATTTT. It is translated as CASSLDPAGAIRGNTIYF. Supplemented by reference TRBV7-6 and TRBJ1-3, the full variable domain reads GAGVSQSPRYKVTKRGQDVALRCDPISGHVSLYWYRQALGQGPEFLTYFNYEAQQDKSGLPNDRFSAERPEGSISTLTIQRTEQRDSAMYRCASSLDPAGAIRGNTIYFGEGSWLTVV.

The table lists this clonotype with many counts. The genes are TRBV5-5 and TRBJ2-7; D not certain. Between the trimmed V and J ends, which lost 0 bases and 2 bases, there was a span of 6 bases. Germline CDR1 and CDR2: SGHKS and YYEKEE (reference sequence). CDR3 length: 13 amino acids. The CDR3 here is CASSLAGPYEQYF. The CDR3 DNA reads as TGTGCCAGCAGCTTGGCAGGTCCCTACGAGCAGTACTTC.

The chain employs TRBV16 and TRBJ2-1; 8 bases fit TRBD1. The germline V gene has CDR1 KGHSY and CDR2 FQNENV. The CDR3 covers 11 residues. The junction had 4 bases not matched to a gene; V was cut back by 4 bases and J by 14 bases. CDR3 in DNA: TGTGCCAGCAGCCCACGGACAGGGAAGTTCTTC. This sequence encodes CASSPRTGKFF.

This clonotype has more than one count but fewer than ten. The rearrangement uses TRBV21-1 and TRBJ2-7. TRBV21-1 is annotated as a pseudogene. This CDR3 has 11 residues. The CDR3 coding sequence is TGTGCCAGCAGCTCCCCCTACGAGCAGTACTTC. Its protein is CASSSPYEQYF.

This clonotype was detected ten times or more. The CDR3 DNA reads TGTGCCAGCAGCCCAGAACCCCTGGGACTAGTTACGCAGTATTTT. Protein: CASSPEPLGLVTQYF. The chain links TRBV7-8 to TRBJ2-3, with 8 bases lining up with TRBD2. The V gene end was trimmed by 5 bases and the J gene end by 8 bases; junction bases not matched to a gene: 12. The germline V gene has CDR1 SGHVS and CDR2 FQNEAQ. CDR3 length equals 15 residues.

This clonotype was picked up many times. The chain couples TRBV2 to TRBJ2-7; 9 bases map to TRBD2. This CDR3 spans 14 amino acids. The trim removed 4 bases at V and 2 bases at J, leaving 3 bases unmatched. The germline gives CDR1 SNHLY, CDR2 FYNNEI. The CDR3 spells CASSARGGPYEQYF. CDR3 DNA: TGTGCCAGCAGTGCGCGGGGGGGGCCCTACGAGCAGTACTTC.

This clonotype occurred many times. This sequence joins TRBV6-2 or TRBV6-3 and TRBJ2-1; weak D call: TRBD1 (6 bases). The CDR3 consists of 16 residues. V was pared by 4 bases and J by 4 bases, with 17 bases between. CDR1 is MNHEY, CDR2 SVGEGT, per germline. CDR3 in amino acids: CASSSGPTGWYNEQFF. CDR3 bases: TGTGCCAGCAGTTCGGGACCAACAGGGTGGTACAATGAGCAGTTCTTC.

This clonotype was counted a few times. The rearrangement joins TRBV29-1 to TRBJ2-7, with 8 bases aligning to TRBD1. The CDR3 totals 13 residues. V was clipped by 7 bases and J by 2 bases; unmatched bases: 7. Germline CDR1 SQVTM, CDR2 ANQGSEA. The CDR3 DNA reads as TGCAGCGCTATGAGGGGACAGGCCTACGAGCAGTACTTC. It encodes CSAMRGQAYEQYF.

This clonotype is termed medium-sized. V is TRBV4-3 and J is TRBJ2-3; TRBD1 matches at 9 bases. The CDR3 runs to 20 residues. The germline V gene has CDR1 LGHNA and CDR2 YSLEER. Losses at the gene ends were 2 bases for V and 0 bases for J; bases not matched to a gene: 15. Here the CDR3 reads CASSQRALGQGDASTDTQYF. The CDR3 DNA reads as TGCGCCAGCAGCCAACGGGCTCTGGGACAGGGAGATGCTAGCACAGATACGCAGTATTTT.

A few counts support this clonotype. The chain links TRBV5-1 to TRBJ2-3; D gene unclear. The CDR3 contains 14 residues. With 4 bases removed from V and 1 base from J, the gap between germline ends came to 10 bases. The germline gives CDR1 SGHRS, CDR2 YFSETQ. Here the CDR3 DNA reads TGCGCCAGCAGCCCCGGAAAAGGCACAGATACGCAGTATTTT. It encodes CASSPGKGTDTQYF.

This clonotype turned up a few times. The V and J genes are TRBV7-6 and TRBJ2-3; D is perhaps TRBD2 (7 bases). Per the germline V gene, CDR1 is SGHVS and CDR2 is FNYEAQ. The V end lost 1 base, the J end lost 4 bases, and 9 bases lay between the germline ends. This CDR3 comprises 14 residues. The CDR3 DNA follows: TGTGCCAGCAGCTTAGGAGGGGGGGCAGATACGCAGTATTTT. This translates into CASSLGGGADTQYF.

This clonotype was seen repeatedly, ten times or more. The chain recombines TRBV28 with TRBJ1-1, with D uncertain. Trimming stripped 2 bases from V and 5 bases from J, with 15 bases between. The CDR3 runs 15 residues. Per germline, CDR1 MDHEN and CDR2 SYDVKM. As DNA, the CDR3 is TGTGCCAGCAGTTTAAACATTCGAATGGGGACTGAAGCTTTCTTT. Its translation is CASSLNIRMGTEAFF.

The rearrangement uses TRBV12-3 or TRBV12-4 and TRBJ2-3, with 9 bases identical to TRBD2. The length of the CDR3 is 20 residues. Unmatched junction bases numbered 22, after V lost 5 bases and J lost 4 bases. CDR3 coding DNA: TGTGCCAGCAGTCCATTGGGCTATGGATTAGCGGGGGTCAACGCAGATACGCAGTATTTT. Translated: CASSPLGYGLAGVNADTQYF.

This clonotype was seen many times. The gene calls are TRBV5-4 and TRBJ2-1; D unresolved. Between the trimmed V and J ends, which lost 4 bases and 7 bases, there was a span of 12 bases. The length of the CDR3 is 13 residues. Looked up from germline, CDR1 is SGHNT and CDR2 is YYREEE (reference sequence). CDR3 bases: TGTGCCAGCAGCCTACAAGCCTCGAATGAGCAGTTCTTC. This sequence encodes CASSLQASNEQFF. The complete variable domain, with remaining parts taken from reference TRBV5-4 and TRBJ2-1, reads ETGVTQSPTHLIKTRGQQVTLRCSSQSGHNTVSWYQQALGQGPQFIFQYYREEENGRGNFPPRFSGLQFPNYSSELNVNALELDDSALYLCASSLQASNEQFFGPGTRLTVL.

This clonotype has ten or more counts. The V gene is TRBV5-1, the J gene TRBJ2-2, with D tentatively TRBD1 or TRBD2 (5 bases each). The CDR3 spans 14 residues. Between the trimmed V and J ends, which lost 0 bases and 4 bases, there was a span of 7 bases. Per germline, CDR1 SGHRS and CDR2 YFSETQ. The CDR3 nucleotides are TGCGCCAGCAGCTTGGAAGGGACCACCGGGGAGCTGTTTTTT. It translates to CASSLEGTTGELFF.

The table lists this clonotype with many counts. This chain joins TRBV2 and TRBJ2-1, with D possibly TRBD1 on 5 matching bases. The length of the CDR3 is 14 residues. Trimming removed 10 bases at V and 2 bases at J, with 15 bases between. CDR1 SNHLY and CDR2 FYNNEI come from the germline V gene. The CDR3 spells CATENRLTYNEQFF. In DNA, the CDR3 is TGTGCCACCGAAAACAGGCTAACCTACAATGAGCAGTTCTTC.

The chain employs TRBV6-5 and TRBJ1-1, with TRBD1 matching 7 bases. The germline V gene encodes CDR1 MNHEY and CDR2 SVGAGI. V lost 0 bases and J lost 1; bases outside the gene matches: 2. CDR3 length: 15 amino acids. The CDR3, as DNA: TGTGCCAGCAGTTACTCAAGACAGGGGAACACTGAAGCTTTCTTT. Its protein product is CASSYSRQGNTEAFF.

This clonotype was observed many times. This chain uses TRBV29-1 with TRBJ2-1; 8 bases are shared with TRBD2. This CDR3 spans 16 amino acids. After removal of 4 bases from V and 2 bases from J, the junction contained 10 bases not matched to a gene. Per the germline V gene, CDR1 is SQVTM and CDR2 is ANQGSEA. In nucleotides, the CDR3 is TGCAGCGTTGTCGGGGGGGGCCTCGCCCCCTACAATGAGCAGTTCTTC. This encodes CSVVGGGLAPYNEQFF.

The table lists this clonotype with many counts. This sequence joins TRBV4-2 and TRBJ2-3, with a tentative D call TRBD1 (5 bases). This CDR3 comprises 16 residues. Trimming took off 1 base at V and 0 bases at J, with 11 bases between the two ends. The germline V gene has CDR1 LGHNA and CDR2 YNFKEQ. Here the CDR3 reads CASSQGQTDSTDTQYF. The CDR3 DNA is TGTGCCAGCAGCCAAGGACAGACCGATAGCACAGATACGCAGTATTTT.

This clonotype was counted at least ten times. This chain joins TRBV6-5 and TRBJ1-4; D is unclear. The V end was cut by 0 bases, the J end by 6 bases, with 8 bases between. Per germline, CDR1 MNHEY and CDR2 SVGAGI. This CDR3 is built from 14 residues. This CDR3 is CASSYSMRDEKLFF. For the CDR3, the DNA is TGTGCCAGCAGTTACTCGATGAGGGATGAAAAACTGTTTTTT.

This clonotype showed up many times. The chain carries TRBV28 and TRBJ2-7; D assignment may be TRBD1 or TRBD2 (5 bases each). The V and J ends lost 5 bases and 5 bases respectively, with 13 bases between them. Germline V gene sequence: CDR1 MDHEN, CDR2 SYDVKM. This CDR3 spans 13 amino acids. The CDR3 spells CASSGGRFHEQYF. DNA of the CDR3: TGTGCCAGCAGTGGGGGTCGGTTCCACGAGCAGTACTTC.